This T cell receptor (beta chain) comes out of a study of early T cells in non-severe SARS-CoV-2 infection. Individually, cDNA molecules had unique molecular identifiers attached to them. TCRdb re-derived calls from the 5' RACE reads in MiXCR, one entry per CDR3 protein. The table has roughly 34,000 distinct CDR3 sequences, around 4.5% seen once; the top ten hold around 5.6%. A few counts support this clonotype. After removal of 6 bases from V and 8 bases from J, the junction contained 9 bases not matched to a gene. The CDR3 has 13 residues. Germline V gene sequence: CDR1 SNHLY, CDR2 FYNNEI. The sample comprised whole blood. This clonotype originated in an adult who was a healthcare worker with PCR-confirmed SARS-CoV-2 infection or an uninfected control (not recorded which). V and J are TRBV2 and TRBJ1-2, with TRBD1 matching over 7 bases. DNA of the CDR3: TGTGCCAGCAGCCGGGACAGTCAAGGGGGCTACACCTTC. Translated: CASSRDSQGGYTF.